This TCR beta chain was observed in a study of cytomegalovirus exposure and HLA in healthy donors. Whole-study findings and limits: Several of the most significant clusters appeared, in a later analysis, to be linked to common viral pathogens. In an earlier analysis, productive rearrangement rates for most beta V segments clustered near 87% or 30%. In a later analysis, TCR beta V- and J-gene trimming was associated with a missense DCLRE1C variant.

A word on this clone: Antigen unknown.

Germline V gene data show CDR1 as SQVTM and CDR2 as ANQGSEA. Trimming stripped 7 bases from V and 0 bases from J, with 10 bases between. The length of the CDR3 is 13 residues. The PCR employed 60 Vbeta primers together with 13 Jbeta primers. The data were produced by immunoSEQ multiplex PCR, yet TCRdb's version contains in-frame clones alone and is incomplete. The sample lists 160,000 or so clones, nearly 80% occurring once. The chain joins TRBV29-1 to TRBJ1-5, with D hard to call. Source material: PBMCs. This TCR was recovered from a man aged 18 to 30 in good health and CMV-seropositive. The CDR3 DNA sequence: TGCAGCGCCAGCGAGAATAGCAATCAGCCCCAGCATTTT. This gives the protein CSASENSNQPQHF.